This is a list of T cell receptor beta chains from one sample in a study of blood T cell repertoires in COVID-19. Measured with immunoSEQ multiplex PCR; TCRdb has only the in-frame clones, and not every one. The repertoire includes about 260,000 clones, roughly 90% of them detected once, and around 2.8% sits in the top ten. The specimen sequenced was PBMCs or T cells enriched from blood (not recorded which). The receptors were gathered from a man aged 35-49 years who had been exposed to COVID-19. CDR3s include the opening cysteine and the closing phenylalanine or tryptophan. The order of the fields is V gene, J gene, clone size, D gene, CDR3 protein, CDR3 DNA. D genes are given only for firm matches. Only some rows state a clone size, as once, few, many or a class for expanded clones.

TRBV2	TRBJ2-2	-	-	CASKETENTGELFF	TGTGCCAGCAAAGAGACAGAAAACACCGGGGAGCTGTTTTTT
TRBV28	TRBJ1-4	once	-	CASRPGLGNEKLFF	TGTGCCAGCAGACCAGGTCTCGGTAATGAAAAACTGTTTTTT
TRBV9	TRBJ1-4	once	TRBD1	CASSVGQGDAEKLFF	TGTGCCAGCAGCGTAGGACAGGGCGACGCTGAAAAACTGTTTTTT
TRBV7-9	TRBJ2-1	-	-	CASSLVSAGNEQFF	TGTGCCAGCAGCTTAGTTTCAGCGGGCAATGAGCAGTTCTTC
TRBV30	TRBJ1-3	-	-	CACLNSPGSGNTIYF	TGTGCCTGCCTGAACAGCCCCGGCTCTGGAAACACCATATATTTT
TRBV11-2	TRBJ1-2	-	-	CASSSQAPSGYTF	TGTGCCAGCAGCTCTCAGGCCCCGAGTGGCTACACCTTC
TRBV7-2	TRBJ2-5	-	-	CASSYRQDAQLETQYF	TGTGCCAGCAGCTACCGACAGGACGCACAACTGGAGACCCAGTACTTC
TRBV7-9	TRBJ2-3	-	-	CASSRGGGEDTQYF	TGTGCCAGCAGCCGGGGAGGGGGAGAAGATACGCAGTATTTT
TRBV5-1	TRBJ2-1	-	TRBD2	CASSFLAGERVEQFF	TGCGCCAGCAGCTTTCTAGCGGGAGAGCGGGTTGAGCAGTTCTTC
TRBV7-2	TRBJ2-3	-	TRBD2	CASSSGTSGRYSTDTQYF	TGTGCCAGCAGCTCGGGGACTAGCGGGAGGTATAGCACAGATACGCAGTATTTT
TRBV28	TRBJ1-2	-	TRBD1	CASSYRGGYTF	TGTGCCAGCAGTTACAGGGGTGGCTACACCTTC
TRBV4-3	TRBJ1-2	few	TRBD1	CASSQDIYRGGYGYTF	TGCGCCAGCAGCCAAGACATCTACAGGGGTGGTTATGGCTACACCTTC
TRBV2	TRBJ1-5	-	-	CASSPETRGGQPQHF	TGTGCCAGCAGTCCCGAAACCAGGGGCGGGCAGCCCCAGCATTTT
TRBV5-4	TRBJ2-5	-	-	CASSFFVPSSGTQYF	TGTGCCAGCAGCTTTTTCGTTCCCTCCTCGGGGACCCAGTACTTC
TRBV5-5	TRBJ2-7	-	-	CASRLGSGQASGEQYF	TGTGCCAGCAGACTGGGTAGTGGGCAGGCTTCTGGGGAGCAGTACTTC
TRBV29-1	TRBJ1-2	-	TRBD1	CSVRDRGDYGYTF	TGCAGCGTTAGGGACAGGGGAGACTATGGCTACACCTTC
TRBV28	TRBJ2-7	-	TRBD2	CASSLAGGYEQYF	TGTGCCAGCAGTTTAGCGGGAGGCTACGAGCAGTACTTC
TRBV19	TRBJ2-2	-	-	CASSSRDIGELFF	TGTGCCAGTAGTAGTCGGGATATCGGGGAGCTGTTTTTT
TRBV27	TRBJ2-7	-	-	CASSLIAANYEQYF	TGTGCCAGCAGTTTGATAGCGGCAAACTACGAGCAGTACTTC
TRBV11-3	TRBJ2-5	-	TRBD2	CASSPGLAAQETQYF	TGTGCCAGCAGCCCGGGACTAGCTGCACAAGAGACCCAGTACTTC
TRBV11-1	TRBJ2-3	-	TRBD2	CASSYTSGIADTQYF	TGTGCCAGCAGCTATACTAGCGGGATCGCAGATACGCAGTATTTT
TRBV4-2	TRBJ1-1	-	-	CASKGGEFDTEAFF	TGTGCCAGCAAGGGAGGGGAATTCGACACTGAAGCTTTCTTT
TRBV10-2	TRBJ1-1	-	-	CASSEPRGGTNTEAFF	TGCGCCAGCAGTGAGCCCCGAGGGGGAACGAACACTGAAGCTTTCTTT
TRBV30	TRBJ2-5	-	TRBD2	CAWKVAGGETQYF	TGTGCCTGGAAAGTCGCGGGGGGGGAGACCCAGTACTTC
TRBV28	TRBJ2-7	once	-	CASSLTREQYF	TGTGCCAGCAGTTTGACGAGGGAGCAGTACTTC